This T cell receptor beta chain was captured by sequencing in a study of CXCR3-negative and CXCR3-positive naive CD8 T cells. Study as a whole: Overall TRB read output was roughly 130 million, and each library contained about 1.5 +/- 0.3 million reads. Notes on the study in general: Similar TRBV-TRBJ usage was seen in naive cells (both CXCR3-negative and CXCR3-positive), but memory cells differed. More hydrophobic TRB CDR3s were found in CXCR3-positive naive cells than in CXCR3-negative naive cells.

The length of the CDR3 is 13 residues. Germline CDR1 is LGHDT and CDR2 is YNNKEL (reference sequence). A remark on this clonotype: The antigen remains undetermined.

With UMI labels, 5' RACE was used to prepare the TRB cDNA libraries. For each CDR3 protein, TCRdb gives one entry from its re-call of the 5' RACE reads, without DNA. The sample totals 5,000 to 6,000 distinct CDR3 sequences; its top ten clones hold approximately 1.9%. This chain connects TRBV3-1 to TRBJ1-2. This clonotype was sampled from a human donor in good health. Some clones in this sample may be carry-over from other donors' samples. The sample was naive CXCR3+ CD8+ T cells from blood. Subset reported: CD45RO-CCR7+CD27+CD95- naive CD8+ T cells expressing CXCR3 (TNR3+). This chain's CDR3 is CASSQATNYGYTF.